The sequence of this TCR beta chain was determined in a study of shared clonotypes between healthy human individuals. On the study more broadly: A donor's plate count was three for CD4 naive and three for CD4 memory; CD8 naive had two and CD8 memory one.

Study results and caveats: A few donors showed sharing of 4.5% to 5% of naive CD4 clonotypes. Only blood samples were collected, and tissue repertoires likely differ.

Terminally differentiated effector memory CD45RA+ cells were left out of the naive CD8 fraction, which was CD45RO-negative and positively selected for CCR7. The CDR3 is 15 amino acids. CDR1 SEHNR and CDR2 FQNEAQ come from the germline V gene (reference sequence). With 5 bases removed from V and 0 bases from J, the gap between germline ends came to 13 bases. The table came from immunoSEQ multiplex PCR; TCRdb's copy has only in-frame clones and leaves some out. The repertoire holds about 2.1 million clones, with over 85% as singletons. Concerning this clone itself: Its antigen is unidentified.

The V gene is TRBV7-9, the J gene TRBJ1-1; D unclear. The receptor's source is a man between 18 and 29 years old in good health. Some clones in this sample may be carry-over from other donors' samples. Material for sequencing was naive CD8+ T cells from PBMCs. CDR3 sequence reads: CASSPRIGVNTEAFF. CDR3 nucleotides: TGTGCCAGCAGCCCGCGTATCGGGGTGAACACTGAAGCTTTCTTT. Together with reference TRBV7-9 and TRBJ1-1, the CDR3 gives the full variable domain: DTGVSQNPRHKITKRGQNVTFRCDPISEHNRLYWYRQTLGQGPEFLTYFQNEAQLEKSRLLSDRFSAERPKGSFSTLEIQRTEQGDSAMYLCASSPRIGVNTEAFFGQGTRLTVV.